This T cell receptor beta chain originates from a study of blood T cell repertoires in COVID-19. Study at large: The United States, Italy and Spain supplied acute and convalescent COVID-19 samples. Sample material is recorded as cDNA or gDNA derived from T cells, B-cell-depleted T cells, or PBMCs.

This clone occurred a few times. In the study's own analysis: Estimation of nucleated cell counts was performed using reference gene primer amplification. The data were produced by immunoSEQ multiplex PCR, yet TCRdb's version contains in-frame clones alone and is incomplete. V, J and clone size reflect that table, while D and trimming were determined from the DNA. This repertoire shows about 230,000 clones, roughly 80% found once; its top ten account for approximately 8%. Germline V gene lookup returns CDR1 LGHDT and CDR2 YNNKEL (reference sequence). There are 17 residues in the CDR3. With 4 bases removed from V and 2 bases from J, the gap between germline ends came to 19 bases.

The sample taken for sequencing was peripheral blood. The V and J genes are TRBV3-1 (or the pseudogene TRBV3-2) and TRBJ2-3, with a weak D call TRBD1 (6 bases). The clonotype comes from a woman of 80 years or more with acute or convalescent COVID-19. The CDR3 DNA sequence: TGTGCCAGCAGCCCATACAGGGTGGCACGGGACACAGATACGCAGTATTTT. Translated, it gives CASSPYRVARDTDTQYF.